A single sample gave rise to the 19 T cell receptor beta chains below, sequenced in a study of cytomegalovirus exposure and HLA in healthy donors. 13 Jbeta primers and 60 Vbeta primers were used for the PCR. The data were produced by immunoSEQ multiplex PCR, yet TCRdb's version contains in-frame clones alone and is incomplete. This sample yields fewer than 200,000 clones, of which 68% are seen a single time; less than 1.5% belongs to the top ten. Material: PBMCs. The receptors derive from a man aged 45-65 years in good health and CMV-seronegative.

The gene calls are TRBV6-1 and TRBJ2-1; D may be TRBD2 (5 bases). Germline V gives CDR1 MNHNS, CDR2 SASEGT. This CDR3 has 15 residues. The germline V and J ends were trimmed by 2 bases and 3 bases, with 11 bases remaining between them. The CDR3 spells CASSESRAGYNEQFF. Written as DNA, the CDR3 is TGTGCCAGCAGTGAATCGCGGGCCGGCTACAATGAGCAGTTCTTC.

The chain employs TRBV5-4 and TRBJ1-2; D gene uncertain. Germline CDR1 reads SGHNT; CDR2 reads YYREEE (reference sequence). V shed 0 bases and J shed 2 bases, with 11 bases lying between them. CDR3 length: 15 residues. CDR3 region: CASSLELGWNYGYTF. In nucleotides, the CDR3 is TGTGCCAGCAGCTTGGAGCTGGGCTGGAACTATGGCTACACCTTC.

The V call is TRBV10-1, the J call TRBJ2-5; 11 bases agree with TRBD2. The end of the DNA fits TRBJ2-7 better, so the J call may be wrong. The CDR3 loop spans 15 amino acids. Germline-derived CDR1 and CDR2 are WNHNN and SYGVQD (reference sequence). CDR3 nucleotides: TGCGCCAGCAGTGAGGCTAGCGGGGGGTTCTACGAGCAGTACTTC. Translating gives CASSEASGGFYEQYF.

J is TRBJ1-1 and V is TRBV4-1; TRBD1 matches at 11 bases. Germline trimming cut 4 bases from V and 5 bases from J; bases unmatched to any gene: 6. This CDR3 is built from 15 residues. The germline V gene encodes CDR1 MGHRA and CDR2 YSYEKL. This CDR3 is CASSRRDRGSTEAFF. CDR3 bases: TGCGCCAGCAGCCGGAGGGACAGGGGGAGTACTGAAGCTTTCTTT.

This CDR3 reads CASSLTGPTYEQYF. The CDR3 coding sequence is TGTGCCAGCAGCTTGACAGGACCCACCTACGAGCAGTACTTC. V usage is TRBV7-2 and J usage is TRBJ2-7; possible D gene TRBD1, 6 bases. Germline V CDR1 and CDR2: SGHTA, FQGNSA. This CDR3 is 14 amino acids long. The V gene lost 3 bases and the J gene lost 2 bases, with 11 bases spanning the gap.

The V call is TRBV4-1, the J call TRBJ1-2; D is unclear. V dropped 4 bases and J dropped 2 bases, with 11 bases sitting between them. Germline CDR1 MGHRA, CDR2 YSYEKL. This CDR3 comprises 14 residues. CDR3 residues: CASSLPSTNYGYTF. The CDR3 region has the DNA TGCGCCAGCAGCCTGCCGAGTACCAACTATGGCTACACCTTC.

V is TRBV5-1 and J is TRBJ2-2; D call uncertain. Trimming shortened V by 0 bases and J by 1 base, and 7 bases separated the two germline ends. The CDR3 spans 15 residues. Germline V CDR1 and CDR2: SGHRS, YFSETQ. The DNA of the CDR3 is TGCGCCAGCAGCTTGGTCCAGTTGAACACCGGGGAGCTGTTTTTT. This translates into CASSLVQLNTGELFF.

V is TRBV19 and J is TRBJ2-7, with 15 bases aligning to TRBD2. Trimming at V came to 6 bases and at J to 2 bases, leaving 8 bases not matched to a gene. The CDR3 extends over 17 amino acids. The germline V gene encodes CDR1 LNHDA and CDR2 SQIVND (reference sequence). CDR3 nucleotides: TGTGCCAGTAGCCCGGGACTAGCGGGGGGAGGAGCCTACGAGCAGTACTTC. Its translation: CASSPGLAGGGAYEQYF.

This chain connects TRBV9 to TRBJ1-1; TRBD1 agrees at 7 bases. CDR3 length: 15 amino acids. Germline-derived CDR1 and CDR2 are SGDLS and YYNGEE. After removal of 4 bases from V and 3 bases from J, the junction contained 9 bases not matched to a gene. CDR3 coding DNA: TGTGCCAGCAGCCCCTTGGGGCAGGGGGACACTGAAGCTTTCTTT. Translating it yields CASSPLGQGDTEAFF.

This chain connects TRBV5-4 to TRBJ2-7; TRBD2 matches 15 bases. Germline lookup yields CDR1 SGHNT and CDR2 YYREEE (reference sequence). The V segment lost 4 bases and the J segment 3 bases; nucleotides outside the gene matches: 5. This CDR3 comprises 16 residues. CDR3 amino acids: CASSTRTSGGVYEQYF. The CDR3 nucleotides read TGTGCCAGCAGCACTAGGACTAGCGGGGGGGTCTACGAGCAGTACTTC.

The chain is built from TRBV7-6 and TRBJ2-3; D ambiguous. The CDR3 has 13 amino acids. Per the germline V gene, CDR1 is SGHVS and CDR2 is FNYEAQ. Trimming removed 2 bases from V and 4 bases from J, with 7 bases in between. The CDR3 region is CASSLKQADTQYF. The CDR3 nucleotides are TGTGCCAGCAGCTTAAAGCAGGCAGATACGCAGTATTTT. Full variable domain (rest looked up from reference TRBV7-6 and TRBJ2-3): GAGVSQSPRYKVTKRGQDVALRCDPISGHVSLYWYRQALGQGPEFLTYFNYEAQQDKSGLPNDRFSAERPEGSISTLTIQRTEQRDSAMYRCASSLKQADTQYFGPGTRLTVL.

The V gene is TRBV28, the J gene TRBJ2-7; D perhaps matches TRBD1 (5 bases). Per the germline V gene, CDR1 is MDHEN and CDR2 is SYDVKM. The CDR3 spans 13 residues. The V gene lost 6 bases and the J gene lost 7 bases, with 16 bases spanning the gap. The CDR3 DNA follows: TGTGCCAGCAGGGGGCCTCTCCTACGAGAGCAGTACTTC. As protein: CASRGPLLREQYF.

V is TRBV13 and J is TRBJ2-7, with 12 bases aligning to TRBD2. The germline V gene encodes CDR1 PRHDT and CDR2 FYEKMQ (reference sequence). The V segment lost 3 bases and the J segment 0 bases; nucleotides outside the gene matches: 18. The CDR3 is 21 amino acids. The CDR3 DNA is TGTGCCAGCAGCTTGTCTTCCCTCATCCGGACTAGCGGGAACAGCTCCTACGAGCAGTACTTC. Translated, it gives CASSLSSLIRTSGNSSYEQYF.

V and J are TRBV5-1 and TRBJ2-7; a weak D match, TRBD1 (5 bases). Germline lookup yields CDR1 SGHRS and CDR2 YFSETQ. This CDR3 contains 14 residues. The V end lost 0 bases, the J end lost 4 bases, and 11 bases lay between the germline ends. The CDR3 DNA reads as TGCGCCAGCAGCTTGGAGAACGCAGGGTACGAGCAGTACTTC. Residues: CASSLENAGYEQYF.

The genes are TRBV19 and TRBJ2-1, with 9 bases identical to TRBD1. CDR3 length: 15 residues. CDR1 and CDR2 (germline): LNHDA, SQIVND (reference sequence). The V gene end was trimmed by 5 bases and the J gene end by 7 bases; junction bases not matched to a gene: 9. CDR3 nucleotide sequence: TGTGCCAGTAGTCAGCCGGGACAGGGACGGAATGAGCAGTTCTTC. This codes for CASSQPGQGRNEQFF.

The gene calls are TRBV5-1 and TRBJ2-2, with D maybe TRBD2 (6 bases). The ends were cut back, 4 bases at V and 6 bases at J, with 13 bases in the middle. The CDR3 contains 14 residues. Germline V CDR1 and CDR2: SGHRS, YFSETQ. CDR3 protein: CASSLPPGAGELFF. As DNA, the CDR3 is TGCGCCAGCAGCCTCCCCCCGGGGGCCGGGGAGCTGTTTTTT.

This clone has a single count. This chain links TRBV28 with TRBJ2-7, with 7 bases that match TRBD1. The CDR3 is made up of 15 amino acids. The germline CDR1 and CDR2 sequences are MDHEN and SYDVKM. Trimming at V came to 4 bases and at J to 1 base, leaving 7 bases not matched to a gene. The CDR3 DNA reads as TGTGCCAGCAGTTCCCCAGGGGGTTTTTCCTACGAGCAGTACTTC. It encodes CASSSPGGFSYEQYF.

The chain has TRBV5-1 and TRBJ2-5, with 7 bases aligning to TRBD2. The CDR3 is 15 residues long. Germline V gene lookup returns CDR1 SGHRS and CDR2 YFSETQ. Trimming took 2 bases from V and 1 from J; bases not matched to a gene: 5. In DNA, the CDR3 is TGCGCCAGCAGCTTCTCGCCTAGCGGCCAAGAGACCCAGTACTTC. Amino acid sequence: CASSFSPSGQETQYF.

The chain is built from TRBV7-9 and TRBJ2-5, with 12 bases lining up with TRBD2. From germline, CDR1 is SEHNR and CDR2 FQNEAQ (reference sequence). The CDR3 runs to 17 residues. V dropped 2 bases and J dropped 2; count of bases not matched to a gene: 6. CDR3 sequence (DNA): TGTGCCAGCAGCTTACAGTATGGGACTAGCGGGCAAGAGACCCAGTACTTC. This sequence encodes CASSLQYGTSGQETQYF.